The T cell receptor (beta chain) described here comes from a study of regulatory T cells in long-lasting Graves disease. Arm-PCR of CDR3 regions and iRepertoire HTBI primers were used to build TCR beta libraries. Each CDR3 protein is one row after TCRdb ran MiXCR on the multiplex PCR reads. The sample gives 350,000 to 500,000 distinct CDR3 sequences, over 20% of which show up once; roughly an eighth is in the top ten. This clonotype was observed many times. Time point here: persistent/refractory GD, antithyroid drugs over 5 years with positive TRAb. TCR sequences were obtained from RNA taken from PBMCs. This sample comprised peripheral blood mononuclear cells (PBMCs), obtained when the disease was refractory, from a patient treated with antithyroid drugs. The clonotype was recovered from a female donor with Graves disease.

CDR3 residues: CAIKARDNRYEQYF. The CDR3 DNA sequence: TGTGCCATCAAGGCCCGGGACAATCGGTACGAGCAGTACTTC. The chain carries TRBV10-3 and TRBJ2-7; D might be TRBD1 (6 bases). Trimming removed 7 bases at V and 4 bases at J, with 17 bases between. The CDR3 sequence is 14 residues long. Germline lookup yields CDR1 ENHRY and CDR2 SYGVKD.